This T cell receptor (beta chain) is from a study of T cell changes during pregnancy in multiple sclerosis. The CDR3 sequence is 14 residues long. Per germline, CDR1 SQVTM and CDR2 ANQGSEA. Unmatched junction bases numbered 8, after V lost 4 bases and J lost 6 bases. The method was immunoSEQ multiplex PCR; TCRdb's version includes in-frame clones alone and lacks a portion of them. This table has 93,000 or so clones, under 95% appearing once. The rearrangement uses TRBV29-1 and TRBJ2-2; 7 bases agree with TRBD1. The sequencing here drew on peripheral blood, taken before pregnancy. This clonotype originated in a female donor with multiple sclerosis, enrolled in a pregnancy study. CDR3 amino acids: CSVVIEGAAGELFF. The CDR3 region has the DNA TGCAGCGTTGTAATTGAGGGGGCAGCCGGGGAGCTGTTTTTT.